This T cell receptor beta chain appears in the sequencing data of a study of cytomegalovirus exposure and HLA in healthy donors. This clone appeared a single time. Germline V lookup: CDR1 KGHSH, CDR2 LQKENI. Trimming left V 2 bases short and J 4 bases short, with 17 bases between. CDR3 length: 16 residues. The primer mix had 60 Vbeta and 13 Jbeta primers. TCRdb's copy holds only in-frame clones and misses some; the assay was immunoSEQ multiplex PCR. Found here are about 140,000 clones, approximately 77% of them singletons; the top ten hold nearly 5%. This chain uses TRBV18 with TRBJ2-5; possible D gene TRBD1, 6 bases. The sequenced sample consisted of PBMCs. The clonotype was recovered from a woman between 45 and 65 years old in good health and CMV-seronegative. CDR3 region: CASSPTNRVGGETQYF. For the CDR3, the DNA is TGTGCCAGCTCACCAACAAACAGGGTAGGAGGAGAGACCCAGTACTTC.